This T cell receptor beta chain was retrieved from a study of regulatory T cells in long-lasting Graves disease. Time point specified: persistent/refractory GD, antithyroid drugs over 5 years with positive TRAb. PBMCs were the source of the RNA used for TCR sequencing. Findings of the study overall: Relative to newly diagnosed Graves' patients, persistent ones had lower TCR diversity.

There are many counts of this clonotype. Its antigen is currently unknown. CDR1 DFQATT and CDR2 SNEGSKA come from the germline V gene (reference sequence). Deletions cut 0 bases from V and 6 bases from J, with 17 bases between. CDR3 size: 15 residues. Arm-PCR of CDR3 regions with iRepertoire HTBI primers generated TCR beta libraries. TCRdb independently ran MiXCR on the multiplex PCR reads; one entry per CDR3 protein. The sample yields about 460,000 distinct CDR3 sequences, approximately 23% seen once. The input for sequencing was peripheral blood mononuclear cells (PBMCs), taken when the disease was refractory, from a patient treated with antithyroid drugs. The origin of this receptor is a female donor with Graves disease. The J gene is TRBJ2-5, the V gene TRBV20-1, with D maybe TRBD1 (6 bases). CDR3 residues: CSARDRPSTGQTQYF. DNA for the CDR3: TGCAGTGCTAGAGACCGACCGTCGACAGGTCAGACCCAGTACTTC.